What follows is one TCR beta chain and its context. This table comes from immunoSEQ multiplex PCR, and its TCRdb copy is limited to in-frame clones, with some not included. The table includes about 120,000 clones, more than 85% detected once. The source of the sample is a study of control samples from healthy donors and cancer patients. The CDR3 is 18 residues long. J lost 1 base, V lost 5 bases, and 3 bases had no gene match. CDR1 is SEHNR and CDR2 is FQNEAQ in the germline V gene (reference sequence). The V and J genes are TRBV7-9 and TRBJ2-6, with TRBD2 matching over 15 bases. Sequencing used blood. This TCR derives from a man under 40 in good health. The CDR3 DNA is TGTGCCAGCAGCGCCGGGACTAGCGGGGGGTCTGGGGCCAACGTCCTGACTTTC. Translating gives CASSAGTSGGSGANVLTF.